This TCR beta chain was recovered during a study of T-cell reconstitution after alpha-beta-depleted transplantation in children. Notes on the study in general: Reportedly, alpha-beta T cells present about two months post-transplant originated from several hundred expanded clones of graft origin. In some patients, recipient T cells and intrathymic progenitors surviving conditioning explained high day-60 diversity. The authors attributed T-cell counts and diversity one year after transplant mostly to newly produced T cells.

The CDR3 loop spans 15 amino acids. Germline CDR1 MDHEN, CDR2 SYDVKM. V shed 2 bases and J shed 2 bases, with 13 bases lying between them. This clonotype was counted at least ten times. The antigen is not known. Unique molecular identifiers tagged the TCRbeta library. MiXCR, run by TCRdb on the PCR reads, gives a single entry per CDR3 protein. The sample includes approximately 1,000,000 distinct CDR3 sequences, roughly 29% of them seen just once. The sequences come from PBMCs, mostly from graft donor cells, collected 360 days after TCRalphabeta/CD19-depleted stem cell transplant. The chain is built from TRBV28 and TRBJ2-7; possible D gene TRBD1, 6 bases. This sequence was found in a boy in the first two years of life who had a stem cell transplant for SCID, so the T cells may come from the graft donor. CDR3 DNA: TGTGCCAGCAGTTTACAGGGGTCGCCCCCCTACGAGCAGTACTTC. This translates into CASSLQGSPPYEQYF.